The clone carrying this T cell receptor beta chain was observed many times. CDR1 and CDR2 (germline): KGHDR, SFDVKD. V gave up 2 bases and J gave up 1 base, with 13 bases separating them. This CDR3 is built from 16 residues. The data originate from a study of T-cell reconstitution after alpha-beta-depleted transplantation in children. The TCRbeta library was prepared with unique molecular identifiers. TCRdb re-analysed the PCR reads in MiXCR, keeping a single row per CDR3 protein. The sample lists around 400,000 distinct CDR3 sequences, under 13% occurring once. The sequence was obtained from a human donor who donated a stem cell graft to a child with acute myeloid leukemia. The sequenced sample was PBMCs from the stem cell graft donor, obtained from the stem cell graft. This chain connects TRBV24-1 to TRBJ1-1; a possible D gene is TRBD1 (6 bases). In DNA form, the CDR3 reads TGTGCCACCAGTGATTACCAAGGACAGAAGAACACTGAAGCTTTCTTT. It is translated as CATSDYQGQKNTEAFF.